One sample yielded the 3 T cell receptor beta chains listed below, sequenced in a study of cytomegalovirus exposure and HLA in healthy donors. Primers: 60 Vbeta forward and 13 Jbeta reverse. This table comes from immunoSEQ multiplex PCR, and its TCRdb copy is limited to in-frame clones, with some not included. This sample carries around 80,000 clones, about 79% of them seen once, and the ten largest clones take 6%. Sequencing was done on a sample of PBMCs. The receptors were sampled from a female donor in good health and CMV-seronegative.

The gene calls are TRBV6-5 and TRBJ2-5, with TRBD2 identical over 13 bases. The CDR3 consists of 15 residues. Germline V lookup: CDR1 MNHEY, CDR2 SVGAGI. J was trimmed by 5 bases and V by 5 bases; bases with no gene match: 5. This chain's CDR3 is CASSRGLAGVETQYF. As DNA, the CDR3 is TGTGCCAGCAGTCGTGGACTAGCGGGGGTTGAGACCCAGTACTTC.

There are a few counts of this clone. The rearrangement joins TRBV5-6 to TRBJ2-2; TRBD2 agrees at 9 bases. The ends lost 4 bases at V and 1 base at J; junction bases unmatched: 2. CDR1 is SGHDT, CDR2 YYEEEE, per germline. This CDR3 is built from 15 residues. This CDR3 reads CASSIAGVNTGELFF. CDR3 sequence (DNA): TGTGCCAGCAGCATAGCGGGGGTGAACACCGGGGAGCTGTTTTTT.

Only a few counts were recorded for this clone. The chain has TRBV28 and TRBJ1-3, with a tentative D call TRBD1 (6 bases). CDR3 size: 16 residues. Trimming took off 5 bases at V and 0 bases at J, with 14 bases between the two ends. Germline lookup yields CDR1 MDHEN and CDR2 SYDVKM. CDR3 region: CASSPHRASSGNTIYF. The CDR3 bases are TGTGCCAGCAGTCCCCACAGGGCGAGCTCTGGAAACACCATATATTTT.